This T cell receptor beta chain stems from a study of blood T cell repertoires in COVID-19. Measured with immunoSEQ multiplex PCR; TCRdb has only the in-frame clones, and not every one. The sample carries 300,000 to 400,000 clones, 88% recorded once. The CDR3 sequence is 11 residues long. CDR1 and CDR2 (germline): DFQATT, SNEGSKA (reference sequence). The V end lost 7 bases, the J end lost 4 bases, and 11 bases lay between the germline ends. Seattle-derived patients entered the study during active infection and were followed longitudinally. The chain recombines TRBV20-1 with TRBJ2-7; D may be TRBD2 (6 bases). Sequenced: peripheral blood. The source is a woman in her sixties or seventies with COVID-19, enrolled during active disease. The CDR3 protein is CSGGSGYEQYF. The CDR3 DNA reads TGCAGTGGGGGCAGCGGGTACGAGCAGTACTTC.